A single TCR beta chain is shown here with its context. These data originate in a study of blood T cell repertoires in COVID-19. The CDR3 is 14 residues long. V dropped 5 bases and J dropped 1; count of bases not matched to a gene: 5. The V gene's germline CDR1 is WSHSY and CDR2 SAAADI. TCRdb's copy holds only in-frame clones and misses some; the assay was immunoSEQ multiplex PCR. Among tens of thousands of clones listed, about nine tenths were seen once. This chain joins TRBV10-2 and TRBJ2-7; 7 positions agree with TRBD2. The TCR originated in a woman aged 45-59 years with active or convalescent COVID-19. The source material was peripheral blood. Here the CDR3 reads CASSREARSYEQYF. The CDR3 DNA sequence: TGCGCCAGCAGTCGGGAGGCGCGTTCCTACGAGCAGTACTTC.